The T cell receptor beta chain described here comes from a study of OX40 agonist ivuxolimab in advanced cancers. Across the study: In this cohort, patients received ivuxolimab, an agonistic anti-OX40 (CD134) antibody. Findings of the study overall: Researchers did not determine the expanded peripheral T cells' antigen specificity. Researchers report that CD8+ T cells had, on average, more expanded clones than CD4+.

A word on this clone: The antigen remains unidentified.

Autoimmune disease history or systemic immunosuppression excluded patients. Germline V CDR1 and CDR2: LNHDA, SQIVND (reference sequence). Trimming left V 7 bases short and J 4 bases short, with 17 bases between. The CDR3 totals 15 residues. The assay was immunoSEQ multiplex PCR, and TCRdb's table has in-frame clones only and misses some. The sample shows approximately 77,000 clones, about 87% of them seen only once. This specimen was CD4+ or CD8+ T cells sorted from blood, taken in a trial of the OX40 agonist ivuxolimab. The rearrangement links TRBV19 to TRBJ1-3; no firm D call. This TCR was sampled from an adult with an advanced solid tumor such as melanoma, head and neck, liver or kidney cancer. The CDR3 region has the DNA TGTGCCAGTACTATCGAGACGCGCCCGGGAAACACCATATATTTT. Translating gives CASTIETRPGNTIYF.